The rows below give T cell receptor beta chains drawn from one sample of a study of control samples from healthy donors and cancer patients. Produced via immunoSEQ multiplex PCR; TCRdb's table is partial and in-frame only. The table has around 80,000 clones, around 87% seen once. Sequencing was performed on blood. The receptors here all came from a man aged 45-65 years in good health. Each CDR3 is given with its conserved first and last residue. The D gene is left open where the match is weak. Only part of the rows carry a size: once, few, many, or a class if the clone is expanded.

once | TRBJ2-1 | . | TRBV25-1 | TGTGCCAGCAGTGAATGGGAGTACAATGAGCAGTTCTTC | CASSEWEYNEQFF
. | TRBJ2-3 | TRBD1 | TRBV3-1/TRBV3-2 | TGTGCCAGCAGCCGCCGGACAGGATCCACAGATACGCAGTATTTT | CASSRRTGSTDTQYF
. | TRBJ2-1 | . | TRBV7-3 | TGTGCCAGCAGCTTAACCTCGGACTCCTTCAATGAGCAGTTCTTC | CASSLTSDSFNEQFF
few | TRBJ1-1 | TRBD1 | TRBV6-4 | TGTGCCGGGGGGAGGACAGGTAAAAAGTTTAGGCGGGCTTTCTTT | CAGGRTGKKFRRAFF
. | TRBJ2-1 | TRBD2 | TRBV30 | TGTGCCTGGAGTGTAGGTCTAGCGGGTCTCAATGAGCAGTTCTTC | CAWSVGLAGLNEQFF
few | TRBJ1-5 | . | TRBV15 | TGTGCCACCAGCAGAGATGCACAGCTGGGCAATCAGCCCCAGCATTTT | CATSRDAQLGNQPQHF
. | TRBJ2-1 | . | TRBV7-3 | TGTGCCAGCAGCTTAGTGAGGGCAAGCTCCTACAATGAGCAGTTCTTC | CASSLVRASSYNEQFF
. | TRBJ2-7 | . | TRBV19 | TGTGCCAGTAGTATACGCCGCGGAGCCTACGAGCAGTACTTC | CASSIRRGAYEQYF
. | TRBJ1-2 | . | TRBV4-1 | TGCGCCAGCAGCCAAGATCCCAGCGATGGCTACACCTTC | CASSQDPSDGYTF
. | TRBJ2-5 | TRBD1 | TRBV7-6 | TGTGCCAGCAGCCAGGACAGGGGTGTTCAGACCCAGTACTTC | CASSQDRGVQTQYF
. | TRBJ2-1 | . | TRBV3-1/TRBV3-2 | TGTGCCAGCAGCCAAGAGTTTCAAGGCAATGAGCAGTTCTTC | CASSQEFQGNEQFF
. | TRBJ1-1 | . | TRBV6-5 | TGTGCCAGCAGTTACGACAGATCGTATGAAGCTTTCTTT | CASSYDRSYEAFF
. | TRBJ2-3 | TRBD1 | TRBV29-1 | TGCAGCGTTGTTGATACAGGGGGCGGCACAGATACGCAGTATTTT | CSVVDTGGGTDTQYF
. | TRBJ1-2 | TRBD1 | TRBV12-3/TRBV12-4 | TGTGCCAGCAGAACAGACAGGGTGGGAGGCTACACCTTC | CASRTDRVGGYTF
. | TRBJ1-2 | . | TRBV6-7 | TGTGCCAGCCTAAATGGGCCAGATCGGGTCGGGGATGGCTACACCTTC | CASLNGPDRVGDGYTF
few | TRBJ1-5 | . | TRBV6-6 | TGTGCCAGCACCACAGGGAGTCAGCCCCAGCATTTT | CASTTGSQPQHF
. | TRBJ1-2 | . | TRBV4-3 | TGCGCCAGCAGCCAAGAGGGCAGGGTGGGTGGCTACACCTTC | CASSQEGRVGGYTF
. | TRBJ2-7 | TRBD2 | TRBV12-3/TRBV12-4 | TGTGCCAGCAGTCTTAGCGGGAGTATTAACTTC | CASSLSGSINF
. | TRBJ1-1 | . | TRBV5-4 | TGTGCCAGCAGCTTGCCGCGGGGAACAAACACTGAAGCTTTCTTT | CASSLPRGTNTEAFF
. | TRBJ2-7 | . | TRBV19 | TGTGCCAGTAGCCCAACGGTTGCCCACGAGCAGTACTTC | CASSPTVAHEQYF
. | TRBJ1-1 | . | TRBV5-4 | TGTGCCAGCAGCTTGGTACAGGGCGCCGTTGAAGCTTTCTTT | CASSLVQGAVEAFF
. | TRBJ1-1 | . | TRBV4-1 | TGCGCCAGCGGGGGGAACACTGAAGCTTTCTTT | CASGGNTEAFF
few | TRBJ2-2 | . | TRBV15 | TGTGCCGCCCCACAGGGAAACACCGGGGAGCTGTTTTTT | CAAPQGNTGELFF
. | TRBJ1-2 | . | TRBV6-5 | TGTGCCAGCAGTTCTCGGACTGCCGCAGCCAACACCTTC | CASSSRTAAANTF
. | TRBJ2-1 | . | TRBV12-3/TRBV12-4 | TGTGCCAGCAGTTTAGGGCGGGACAATGAGCAGTTCTTC | CASSLGRDNEQFF
. | TRBJ1-2 | TRBD1 | TRBV2 | TGTGCCAGCAGTGAGAGGACAGGGTCCCCGGAGGGGGATGGCTACACCTTC | CASSERTGSPEGDGYTF
. | TRBJ1-1 | . | TRBV7-2 | TGTGCCAGCAGCTTAGGGGGAGATGAAGCTTTCTTT | CASSLGGDEAFF
. | TRBJ2-3 | . | TRBV25-1 | TGTGCCAGCAGTGAATACAGGGTGGCAGATACGCAGTATTTT | CASSEYRVADTQYF
. | TRBJ2-1 | TRBD2 | TRBV24-1 | TGTGCCACCAGCCCACCGGGACTAGCGTACAATGAGCAGTTCTTC | CATSPPGLAYNEQFF
. | TRBJ1-6 | . | TRBV4-3 | TGCGCCAGCAGCCTCAAGGGGGATTCACCCCTCCACTTT | CASSLKGDSPLHF
. | TRBJ1-2 | . | TRBV5-1 | TGCGCCAGCAGCCTCAGAGGGGTTGGGGCTAACTATGGCTACACCTTC | CASSLRGVGANYGYTF